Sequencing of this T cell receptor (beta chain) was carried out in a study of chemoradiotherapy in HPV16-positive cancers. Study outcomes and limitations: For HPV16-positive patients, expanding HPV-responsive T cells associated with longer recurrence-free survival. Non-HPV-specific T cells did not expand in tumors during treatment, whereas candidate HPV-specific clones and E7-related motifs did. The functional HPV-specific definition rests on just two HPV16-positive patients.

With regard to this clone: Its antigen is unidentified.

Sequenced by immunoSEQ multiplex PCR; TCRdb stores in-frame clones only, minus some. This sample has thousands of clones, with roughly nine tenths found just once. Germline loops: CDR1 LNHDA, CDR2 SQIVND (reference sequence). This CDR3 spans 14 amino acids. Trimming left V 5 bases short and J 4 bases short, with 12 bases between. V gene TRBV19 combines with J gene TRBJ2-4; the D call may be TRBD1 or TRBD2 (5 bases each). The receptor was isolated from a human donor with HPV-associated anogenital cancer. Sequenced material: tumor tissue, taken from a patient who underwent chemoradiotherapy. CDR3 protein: CASSSGTRKNIQYF. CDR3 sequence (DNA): TGTGCCAGTAGTTCCGGGACGAGGAAAAACATTCAGTACTTC.